This T cell receptor (beta chain) is from a study of CD8+CD57+ T cells in acquired aplastic anemia. Study-wide context: On average, sorted CD4+ and CD8+ cells gave roughly 2.9 ug of DNA. In CD4+ cells, healthy donors produced an average of about 10 million reads.

This CDR3 spans 14 amino acids. The V and J ends lost 7 bases and 4 bases, in that order; junction bases with no gene match: 5. Germline-derived CDR1 and CDR2 are WSHSY and SAAADI. Study outcomes and limitations: Found in both controls and patients were some 30 CD8+ CDR3 sequences. For CD8+ Simpson's diversity, patients and controls showed no significant difference.

This clonotype showed up just a few times. Antigen unknown. Genomic DNA acted as the template from which TCR beta VDJ combination and CDR3 sequence profiling were carried out. Using its own MiXCR run on the reads, TCRdb lists one record per CDR3 protein. This sample has some 45,000 distinct CDR3 sequences; 65% to 70% occur once, and the top ten carry around a quarter. The specimen sequenced was sorted CD4+, CD8+, or CD8+CD57+ T cells (not recorded which) from PBMCs. J is TRBJ1-2 and V is TRBV10-2; 11 bases line up with TRBD1. The source of this sequence is a human donor in good health, serving as a control. DNA for the CDR3: TGCGCCAGCAACGCCGGGACAGGGGGCTATGGCTACACCTTC. Encoded protein: CASNAGTGGYGYTF.